The clone carrying this T cell receptor (beta chain) was seen a few times. This entry comes from a study of T-cell reconstitution after alpha-beta-depleted transplantation in children. CDR1 LGHNA and CDR2 YNFKEQ come from the germline V gene. The germline V and J ends were trimmed by 0 bases and 2 bases, with 8 bases remaining between them. CDR3 length equals 15 residues. Library preparation (for TCRbeta) was performed with unique molecular identifiers. One entry per CDR3 protein results from TCRdb running MiXCR on the PCR reads. The sample has about 540,000 distinct CDR3 sequences, about 17% seen once.

The rearrangement joins TRBV4-2 to TRBJ1-3; no clear D gene. The sequence came from a human donor who donated a stem cell graft to a child with acute lymphoblastic leukemia. The sample in question was PBMCs from the stem cell graft donor, obtained from the stem cell graft. CDR3 in DNA: TGTGCCAGCAGCCAAGAGCCGGGTCCTGGAAACACCATATATTTT. Translation: CASSQEPGPGNTIYF.